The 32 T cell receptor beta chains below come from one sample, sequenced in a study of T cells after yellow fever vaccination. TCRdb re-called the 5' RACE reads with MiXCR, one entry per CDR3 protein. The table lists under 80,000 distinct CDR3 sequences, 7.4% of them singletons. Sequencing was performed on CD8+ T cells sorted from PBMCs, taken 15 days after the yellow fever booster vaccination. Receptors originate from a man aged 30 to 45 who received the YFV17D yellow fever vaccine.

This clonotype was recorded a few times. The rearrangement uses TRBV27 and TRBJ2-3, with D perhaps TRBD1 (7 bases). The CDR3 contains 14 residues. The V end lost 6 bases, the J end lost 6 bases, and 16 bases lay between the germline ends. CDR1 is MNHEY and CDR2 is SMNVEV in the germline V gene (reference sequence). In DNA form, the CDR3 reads TGTGCCAGCAGACCAGGGGGAGGCTCCGATACGCAGTATTTT. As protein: CASRPGGGSDTQYF.

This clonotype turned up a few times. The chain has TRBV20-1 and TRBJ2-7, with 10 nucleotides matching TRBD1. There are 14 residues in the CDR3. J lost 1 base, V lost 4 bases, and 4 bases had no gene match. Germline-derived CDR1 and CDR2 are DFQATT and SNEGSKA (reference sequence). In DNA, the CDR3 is TGCAGTGCTACGGGGACAGGGGTTTCCTACGAGCAGTACTTC. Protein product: CSATGTGVSYEQYF.

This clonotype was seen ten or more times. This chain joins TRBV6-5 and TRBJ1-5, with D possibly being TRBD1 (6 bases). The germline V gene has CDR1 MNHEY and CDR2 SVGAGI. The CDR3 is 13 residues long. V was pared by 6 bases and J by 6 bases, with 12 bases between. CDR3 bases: TGTGCCAGCAGGCAGGGGTGGAGTCAGCCCCAGCATTTT. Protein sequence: CASRQGWSQPQHF.

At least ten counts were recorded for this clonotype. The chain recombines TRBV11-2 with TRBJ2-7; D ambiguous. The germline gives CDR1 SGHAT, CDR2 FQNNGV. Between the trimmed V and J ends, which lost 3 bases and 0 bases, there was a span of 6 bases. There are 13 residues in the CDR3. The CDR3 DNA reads TGTGCCAGCAGCTTGGTACGCTCCTACGAGCAGTACTTC. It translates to CASSLVRSYEQYF.

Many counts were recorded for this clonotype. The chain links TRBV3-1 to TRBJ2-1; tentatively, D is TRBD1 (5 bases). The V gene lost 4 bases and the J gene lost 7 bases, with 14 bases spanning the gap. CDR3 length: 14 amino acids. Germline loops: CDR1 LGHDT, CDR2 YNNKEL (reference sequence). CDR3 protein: CASSPWQGDNEQFF. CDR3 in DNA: TGTGCCAGCAGCCCATGGCAGGGTGATAATGAGCAGTTCTTC.

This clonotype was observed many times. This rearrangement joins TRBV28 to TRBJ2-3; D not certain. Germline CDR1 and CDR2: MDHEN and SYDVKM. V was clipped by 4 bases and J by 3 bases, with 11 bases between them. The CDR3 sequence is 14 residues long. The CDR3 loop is CASSYGSATDTQYF. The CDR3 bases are TGTGCCAGCAGTTACGGCTCGGCGACAGATACGCAGTATTTT. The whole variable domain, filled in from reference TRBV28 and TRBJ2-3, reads DVKVTQSSRYLVKRTGEKVFLECVQDMDHENMFWYRQDPGLGLRLIYFSYDVKMKEKGDIPEGYSVSREKKERFSLILESASTNQTSMYLCASSYGSATDTQYFGPGTRLTVL.

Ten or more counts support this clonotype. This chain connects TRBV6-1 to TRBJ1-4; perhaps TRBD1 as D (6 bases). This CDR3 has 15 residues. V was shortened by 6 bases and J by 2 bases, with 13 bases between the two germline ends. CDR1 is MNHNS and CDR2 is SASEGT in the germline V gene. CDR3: CASSQNTGTNEKLFF. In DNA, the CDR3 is TGTGCCAGCAGCCAAAACACAGGGACTAATGAAAAACTGTTTTTT.

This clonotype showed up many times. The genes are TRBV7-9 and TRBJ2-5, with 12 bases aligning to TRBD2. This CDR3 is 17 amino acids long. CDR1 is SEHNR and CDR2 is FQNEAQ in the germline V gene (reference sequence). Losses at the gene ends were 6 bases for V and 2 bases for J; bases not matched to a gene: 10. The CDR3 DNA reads TGTGCCAGCAGACTTGGACTAGCGGGACGGAGTCAAGAGACCCAGTACTTC. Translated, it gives CASRLGLAGRSQETQYF.

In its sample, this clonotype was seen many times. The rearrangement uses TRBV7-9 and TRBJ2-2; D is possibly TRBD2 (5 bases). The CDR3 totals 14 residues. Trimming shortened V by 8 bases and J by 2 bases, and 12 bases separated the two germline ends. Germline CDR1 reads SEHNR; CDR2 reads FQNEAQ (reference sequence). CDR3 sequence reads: CASPGSFNTGELFF. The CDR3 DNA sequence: TGTGCCAGCCCTGGGAGCTTCAACACCGGGGAGCTGTTTTTT.

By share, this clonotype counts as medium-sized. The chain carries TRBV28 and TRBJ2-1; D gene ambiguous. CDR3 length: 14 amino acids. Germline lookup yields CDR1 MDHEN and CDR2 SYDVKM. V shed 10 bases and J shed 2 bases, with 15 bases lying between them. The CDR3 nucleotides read TGTGCCATAAGACCCCCGGGCCCCTACAATGAGCAGTTCTTC. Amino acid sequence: CAIRPPGPYNEQFF.

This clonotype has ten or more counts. DNA of the CDR3: TGCGCCAGCAGCCAGGACGGTGGGAATGAGCAGTTCTTC. The encoded protein is CASSQDGGNEQFF. This chain joins TRBV4-3 and TRBJ2-1; no clear D. The V end was cut by 3 bases, the J end by 7 bases, with 10 bases between. The germline V gene encodes CDR1 LGHNA and CDR2 YSLEER. The CDR3 is made up of 13 amino acids.

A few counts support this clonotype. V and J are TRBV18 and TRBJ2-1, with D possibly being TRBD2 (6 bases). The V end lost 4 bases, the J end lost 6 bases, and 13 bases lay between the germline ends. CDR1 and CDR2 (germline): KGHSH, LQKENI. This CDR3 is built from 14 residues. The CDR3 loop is CASSLRDFVNEQFF. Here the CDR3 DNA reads TGTGCCAGCTCACTGCGGGACTTTGTCAATGAGCAGTTCTTC.

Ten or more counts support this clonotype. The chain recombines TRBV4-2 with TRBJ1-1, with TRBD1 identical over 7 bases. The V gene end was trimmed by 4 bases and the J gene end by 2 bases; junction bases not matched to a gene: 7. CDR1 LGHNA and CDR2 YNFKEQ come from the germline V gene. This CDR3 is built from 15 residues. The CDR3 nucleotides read TGTGCCAGCAGCCCCACAGAGGGGGCTAACACTGAAGCTTTCTTT. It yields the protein CASSPTEGANTEAFF.

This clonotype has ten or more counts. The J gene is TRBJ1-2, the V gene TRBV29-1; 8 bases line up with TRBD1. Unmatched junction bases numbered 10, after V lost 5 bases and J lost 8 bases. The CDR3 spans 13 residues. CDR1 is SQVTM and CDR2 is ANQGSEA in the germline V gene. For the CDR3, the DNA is TGCAGCGTTTTGGGACAGGTCGTTTACGGCTACACCTTC. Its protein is CSVLGQVVYGYTF.

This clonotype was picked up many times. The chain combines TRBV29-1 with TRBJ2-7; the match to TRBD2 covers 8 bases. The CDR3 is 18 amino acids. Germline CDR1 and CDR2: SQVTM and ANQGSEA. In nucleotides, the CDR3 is TGCAGTGTGGGCAGGGGTACCGGGGGAGCGGGAGTCCCCTACGAGCAGTACTTC. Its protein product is CSVGRGTGGAGVPYEQYF.

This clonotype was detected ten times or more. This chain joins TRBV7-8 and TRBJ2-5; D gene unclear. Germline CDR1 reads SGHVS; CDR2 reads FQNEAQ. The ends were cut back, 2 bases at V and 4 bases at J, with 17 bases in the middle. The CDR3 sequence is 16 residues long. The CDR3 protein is CASSLNYLRVGETQYF. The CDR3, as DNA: TGTGCCAGCAGCTTAAACTACTTAAGGGTCGGAGAGACCCAGTACTTC.

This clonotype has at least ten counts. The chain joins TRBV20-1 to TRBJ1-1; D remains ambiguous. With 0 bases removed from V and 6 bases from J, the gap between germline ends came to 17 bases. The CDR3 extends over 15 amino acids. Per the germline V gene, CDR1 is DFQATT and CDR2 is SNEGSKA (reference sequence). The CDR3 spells CSARDLRNQVSEAFF. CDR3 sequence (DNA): TGCAGTGCTAGAGATCTACGTAACCAGGTATCTGAAGCTTTCTTT.

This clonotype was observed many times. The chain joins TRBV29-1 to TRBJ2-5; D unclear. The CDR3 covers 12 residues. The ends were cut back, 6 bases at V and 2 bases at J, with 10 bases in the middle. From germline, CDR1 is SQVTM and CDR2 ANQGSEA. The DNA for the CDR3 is TGCAGCGTACAAACAAGTCAAGAGACCCAGTACTTC. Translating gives CSVQTSQETQYF.

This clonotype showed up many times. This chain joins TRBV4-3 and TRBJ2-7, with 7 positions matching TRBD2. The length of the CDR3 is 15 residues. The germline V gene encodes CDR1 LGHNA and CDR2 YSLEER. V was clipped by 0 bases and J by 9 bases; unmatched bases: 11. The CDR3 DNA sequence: TGCGCCAGCAGCCAAGATGGCTCCGGGGGGAATCGGCAGTACTTC. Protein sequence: CASSQDGSGGNRQYF.

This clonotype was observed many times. Written as DNA, the CDR3 is TGCGCCAGCAGCCAAGATCGGGCGGGGGCGACTACCGAGCAGTACTTC. Translation: CASSQDRAGATTEQYF. The chain is built from TRBV4-3 and TRBJ2-7; TRBD2 might be the D (7 bases). The germline V gene encodes CDR1 LGHNA and CDR2 YSLEER. CDR3 length: 16 residues. Trimming took off 0 bases at V and 6 bases at J, with 18 bases between the two ends.

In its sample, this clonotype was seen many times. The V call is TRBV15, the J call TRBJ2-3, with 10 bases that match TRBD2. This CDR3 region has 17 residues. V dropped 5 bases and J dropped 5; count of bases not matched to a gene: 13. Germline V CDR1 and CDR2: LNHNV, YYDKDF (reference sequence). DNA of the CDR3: TGTGCCACCAGCGAGCGGGTAGCGGGAGGACTCAGAGATACGCAGTATTTT. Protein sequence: CATSERVAGGLRDTQYF.

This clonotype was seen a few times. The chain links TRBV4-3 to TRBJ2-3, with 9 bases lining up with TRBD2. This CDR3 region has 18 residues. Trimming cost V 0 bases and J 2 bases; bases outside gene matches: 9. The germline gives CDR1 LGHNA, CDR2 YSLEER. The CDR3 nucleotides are TGCGCCAGCAGCCAAGAGGAAGCGGGAGGAGATGACACAGATACGCAGTATTTT. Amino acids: CASSQEEAGGDDTDTQYF.

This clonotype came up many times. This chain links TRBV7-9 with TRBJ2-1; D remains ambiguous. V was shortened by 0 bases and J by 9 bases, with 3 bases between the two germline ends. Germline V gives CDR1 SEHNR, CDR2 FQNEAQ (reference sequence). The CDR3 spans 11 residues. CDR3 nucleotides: TGTGCCAGCAGCTTAGCGGCTGAGCAGTTCTTC. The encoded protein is CASSLAAEQFF.

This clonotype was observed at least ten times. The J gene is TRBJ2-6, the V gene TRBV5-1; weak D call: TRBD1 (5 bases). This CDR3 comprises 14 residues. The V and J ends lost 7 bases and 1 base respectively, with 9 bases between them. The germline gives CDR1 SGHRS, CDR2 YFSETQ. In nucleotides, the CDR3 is TGCGCCAGCGCCAGGGTTTCTGGGGCCAACGTCCTGACTTTC. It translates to CASARVSGANVLTF.

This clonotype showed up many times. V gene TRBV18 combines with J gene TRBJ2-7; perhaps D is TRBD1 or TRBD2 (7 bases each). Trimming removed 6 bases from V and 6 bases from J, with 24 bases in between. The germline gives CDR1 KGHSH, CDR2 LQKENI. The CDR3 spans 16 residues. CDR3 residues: CASSLWPQGTTSEQYF. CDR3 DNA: TGTGCCAGCTCCCTGTGGCCACAGGGGACTACTAGCGAGCAGTACTTC.

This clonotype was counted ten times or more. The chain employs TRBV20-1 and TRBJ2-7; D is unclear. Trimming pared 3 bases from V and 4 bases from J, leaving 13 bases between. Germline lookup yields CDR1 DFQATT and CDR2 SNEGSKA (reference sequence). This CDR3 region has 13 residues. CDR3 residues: CSASVNRAYEQYF. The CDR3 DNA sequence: TGCAGTGCTAGTGTAAACAGAGCGTACGAGCAGTACTTC.

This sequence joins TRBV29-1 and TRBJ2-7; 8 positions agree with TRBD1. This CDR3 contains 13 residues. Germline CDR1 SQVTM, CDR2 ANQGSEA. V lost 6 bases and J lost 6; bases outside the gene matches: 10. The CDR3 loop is CSVMTGASVEQYF. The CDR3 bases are TGCAGCGTGATGACAGGGGCTTCGGTCGAGCAGTACTTC.

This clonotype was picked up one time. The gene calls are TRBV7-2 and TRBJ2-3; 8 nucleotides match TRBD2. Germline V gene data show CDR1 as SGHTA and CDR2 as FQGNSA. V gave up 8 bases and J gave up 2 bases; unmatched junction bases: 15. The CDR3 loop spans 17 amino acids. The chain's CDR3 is CASGPGLSGDYTDTQYF. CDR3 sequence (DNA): TGTGCCAGCGGCCCTGGGCTTAGCGGGGATTACACAGATACGCAGTATTTT.

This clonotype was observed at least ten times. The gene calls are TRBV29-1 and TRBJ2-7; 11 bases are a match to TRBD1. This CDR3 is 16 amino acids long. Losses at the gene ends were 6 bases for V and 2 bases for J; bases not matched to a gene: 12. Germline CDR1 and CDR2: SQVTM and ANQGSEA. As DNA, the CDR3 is TGCAGCGTCAATGCGTGGACAGGGGGCTTACCCTACGAGCAGTACTTC. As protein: CSVNAWTGGLPYEQYF.

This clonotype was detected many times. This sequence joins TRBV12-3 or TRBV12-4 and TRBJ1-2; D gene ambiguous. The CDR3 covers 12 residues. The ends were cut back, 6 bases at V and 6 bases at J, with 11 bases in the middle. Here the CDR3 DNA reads TGTGCCAGCAGCCAAGGTGGGCATGGCTACACCTTC. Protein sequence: CASSQGGHGYTF.

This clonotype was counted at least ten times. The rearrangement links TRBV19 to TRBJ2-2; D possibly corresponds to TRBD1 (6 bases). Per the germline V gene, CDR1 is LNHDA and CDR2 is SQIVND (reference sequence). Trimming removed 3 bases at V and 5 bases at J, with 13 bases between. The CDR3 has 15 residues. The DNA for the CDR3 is TGTGCCAGTAGTATGTGGGGGCTGGGGACCGGGGAGCTGTTTTTT. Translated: CASSMWGLGTGELFF.

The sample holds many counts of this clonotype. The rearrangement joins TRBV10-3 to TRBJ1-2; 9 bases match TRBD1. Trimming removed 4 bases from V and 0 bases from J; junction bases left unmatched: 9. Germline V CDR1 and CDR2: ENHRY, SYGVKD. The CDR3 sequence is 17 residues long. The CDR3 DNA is TGTGCCATCAGTGTCCTGGTGGGACAGGGCTCTAACTATGGCTACACCTTC. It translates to CAISVLVGQGSNYGYTF.